Listed here are 6 T cell receptor beta chains from one sample, sequenced in a study of blood T cell repertoires in COVID-19. Sequencing was performed with immunoSEQ multiplex PCR; in TCRdb, only in-frame clones are kept and a portion is missing. Counted here are roughly 200,000 clones, 84% occurring once; the ten biggest clones make up approximately 18%. The sequencing input was peripheral blood. These receptors all stem from a woman at least 80 years old with active or convalescent COVID-19.

The chain combines TRBV29-1 with TRBJ2-7; TRBD2 aligns across 7 bases. There are 15 residues in the CDR3. Germline V CDR1 and CDR2: SQVTM, ANQGSEA. V shed 4 bases, J shed 4 bases, and the junction held 13 bases outside the gene matches. Written as DNA, the CDR3 is TGCAGCGTTGGGGGCGTGCTAGCGGAAAAATACGAGCAGTACTTC. Residues: CSVGGVLAEKYEQYF.

This sequence joins TRBV15 and TRBJ1-2; 7 nucleotides match TRBD1. The V gene end was trimmed by 5 bases and the J gene end by 4 bases; junction bases not matched to a gene: 1. There are 12 residues in the CDR3. Germline CDR1 is LNHNV and CDR2 is YYDKDF (reference sequence). The CDR3 region is CATSWDSYGYTF. In DNA form, the CDR3 reads TGTGCCACCAGCTGGGACAGCTATGGCTACACCTTC.

This clone was found a few times. This chain connects TRBV5-4 to TRBJ2-1; D not resolved. The V gene lost 9 bases and the J gene lost 4 bases, with 11 bases spanning the gap. The CDR3 runs to 12 residues. CDR1 and CDR2 from the germline V gene are SGHNT and YYREEE (reference sequence). CDR3 protein: CATSFSYNEQFF. The CDR3 nucleotides read TGTGCCACCTCCTTTTCGTACAATGAGCAGTTCTTC.

This chain joins TRBV7-2 and TRBJ2-1, with D tentatively TRBD1 (5 bases). This CDR3 is built from 15 residues. CDR1 and CDR2 (germline): SGHTA, FQGNSA. The V end was cut by 1 base, the J end by 5 bases, with 12 bases between. The CDR3 loop reads CASSLVAGPHNEQFF. For the CDR3, the DNA is TGTGCCAGCAGCTTAGTGGCAGGGCCACACAATGAGCAGTTCTTC. The whole variable domain, remainder taken from reference TRBV7-2 and TRBJ2-1, is GAGVSQSPSNKVTEKGKDVELRCDPISGHTALYWYRQSLGQGLEFLIYFQGNSAPDKSGLPSDRFSAERTGGSVSTLTIQRTQQEDSAVYLCASSLVAGPHNEQFFGPGTRLTVL.

This clone appeared once. The chain carries TRBV28 and TRBJ1-2; D gene ambiguous. Germline-derived CDR1 and CDR2 are MDHEN and SYDVKM. The V gene lost 5 bases and the J gene lost 5 bases, with 6 bases spanning the gap. This CDR3 has 11 amino acids. As DNA, the CDR3 is TGTGCCAGCAGTCAGATTTATGGCTACACCTTC. Its protein is CASSQIYGYTF.

The chain recombines TRBV19 with TRBJ2-7, with 12 positions matching TRBD2. The V gene end was trimmed by 5 bases and the J gene end by 6 bases; junction bases not matched to a gene: 8. Germline CDR1 and CDR2: LNHDA and SQIVND (reference sequence). There are 15 residues in the CDR3. This chain's CDR3 is CASSASSGRAREQYF. Written as DNA, the CDR3 is TGTGCCAGTAGTGCCTCTAGCGGGAGGGCCCGCGAGCAGTACTTC.